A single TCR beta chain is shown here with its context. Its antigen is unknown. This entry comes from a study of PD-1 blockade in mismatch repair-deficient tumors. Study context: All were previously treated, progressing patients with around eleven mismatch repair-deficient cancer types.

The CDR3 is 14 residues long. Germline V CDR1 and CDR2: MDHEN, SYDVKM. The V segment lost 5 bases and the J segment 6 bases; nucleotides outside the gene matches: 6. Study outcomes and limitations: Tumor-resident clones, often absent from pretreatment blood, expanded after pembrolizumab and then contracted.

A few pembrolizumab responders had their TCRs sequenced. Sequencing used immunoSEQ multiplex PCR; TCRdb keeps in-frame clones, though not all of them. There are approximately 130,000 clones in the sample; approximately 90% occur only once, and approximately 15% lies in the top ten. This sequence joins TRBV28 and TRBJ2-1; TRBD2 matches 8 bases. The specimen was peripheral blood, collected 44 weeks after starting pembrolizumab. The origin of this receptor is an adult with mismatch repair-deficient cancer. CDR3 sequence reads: CASSEGRGGNEQFF. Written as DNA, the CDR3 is TGTGCCAGCAGTGAGGGCCGGGGGGGCAATGAGCAGTTCTTC.